What follows describes a single T cell receptor beta chain. The target antigen is unknown. With 10 bases clipped from V and 9 bases from J, the junction kept 20 bases outside the gene matches. CDR1 and CDR2 from the germline V gene are SGDLS and YYNGEE. The CDR3 consists of 16 residues. This specimen comes from a study of shared clonotypes between healthy human individuals. Regarding the study as a whole: Only a few donors were included, so the genetic and exposure-history diversity represented was limited. In a few donors, 4.5% to 5.5% of naive CD4 clonotypes appeared in common.

Libraries were prepared by immunoSEQ multiplex PCR; TCRdb keeps only in-frame clonotypes and omits some of them. The table includes around 620,000 clones, around 95% detected once. Naive CD8 populations comprised CD45RO-negative cells positively selected for CCR7, excluding terminally differentiated effector memory CD45RA+ cells. This rearrangement joins TRBV9 to TRBJ2-1, with TRBD2 matching over 9 bases. The TCR was taken from a young woman in good health. Sequenced material: naive CD8+ T cells sorted from blood. The CDR3 bases are TGTGCCTCTAATACAATGGGCGGGAGGGCCTTCGCTGAGCAGTTCTTC. As protein: CASNTMGGRAFAEQFF.